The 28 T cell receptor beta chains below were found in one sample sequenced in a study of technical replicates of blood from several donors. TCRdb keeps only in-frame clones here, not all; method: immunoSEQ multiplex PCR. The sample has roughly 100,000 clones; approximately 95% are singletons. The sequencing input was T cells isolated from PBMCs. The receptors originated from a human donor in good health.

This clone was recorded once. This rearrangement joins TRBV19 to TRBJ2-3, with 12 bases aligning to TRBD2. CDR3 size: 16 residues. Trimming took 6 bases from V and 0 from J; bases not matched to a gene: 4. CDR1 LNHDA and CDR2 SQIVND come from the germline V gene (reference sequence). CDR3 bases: TGTGCCAGTAGCCTGGGGACTAGCGGGAGCACAGATACGCAGTATTTT. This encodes CASSLGTSGSTDTQYF.

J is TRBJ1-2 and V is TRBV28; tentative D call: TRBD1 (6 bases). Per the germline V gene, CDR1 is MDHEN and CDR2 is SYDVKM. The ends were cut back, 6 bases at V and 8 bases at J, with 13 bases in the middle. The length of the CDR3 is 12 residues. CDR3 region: CASRSTGYGYTF. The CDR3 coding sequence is TGTGCCAGCAGATCAACAGGGTACGGCTACACCTTC.

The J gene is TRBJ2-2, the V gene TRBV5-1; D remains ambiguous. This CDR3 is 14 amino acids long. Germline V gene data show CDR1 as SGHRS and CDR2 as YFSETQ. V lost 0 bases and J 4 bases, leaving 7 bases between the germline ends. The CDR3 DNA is TGCGCCAGCAGCTTGGAAGGAGTCACCGGGGAGCTGTTTTTT. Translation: CASSLEGVTGELFF.

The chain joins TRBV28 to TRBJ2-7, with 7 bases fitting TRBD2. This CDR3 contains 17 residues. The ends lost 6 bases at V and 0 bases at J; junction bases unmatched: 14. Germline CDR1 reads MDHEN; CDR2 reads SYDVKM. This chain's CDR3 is CASSRNPAGESSYEQYF. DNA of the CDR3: TGTGCCAGCAGCCGCAACCCGGCGGGGGAAAGCTCCTACGAGCAGTACTTC.

This CDR3 reads CASSLLNSPYEQYF. CDR3 coding DNA: TGTGCCAGCAGCTTACTGAACAGTCCCTACGAGCAGTACTTC. The chain is built from TRBV13 and TRBJ2-7, with D hard to call. The germline gives CDR1 PRHDT, CDR2 FYEKMQ (reference sequence). There are 14 residues in the CDR3. V lost 2 bases, J lost 2 bases, and 10 bases lay in between.

CDR3: CASSLLYEQYF. The CDR3 DNA reads as TGTGCCAGCAGTCTTCTATACGAGCAGTACTTC. This chain joins TRBV6-7 and TRBJ2-7; D gene unclear. TRBV6-7 is identified as an open reading frame with a role that is uncertain. The CDR3 runs to 11 residues. V lost 5 bases to trimming and J lost 4 bases, with 6 bases between them.

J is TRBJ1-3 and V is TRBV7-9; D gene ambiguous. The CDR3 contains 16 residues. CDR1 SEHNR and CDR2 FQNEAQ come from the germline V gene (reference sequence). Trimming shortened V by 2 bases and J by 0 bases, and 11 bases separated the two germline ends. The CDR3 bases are TGTGCCAGCAGCTTAAGACATTCGAGCTCTGGAAACACCATATATTTT. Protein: CASSLRHSSSGNTIYF. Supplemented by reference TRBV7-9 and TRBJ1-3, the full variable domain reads DTGVSQNPRHKITKRGQNVTFRCDPISEHNRLYWYRQTLGQGPEFLTYFQNEAQLEKSRLLSDRFSAERPKGSFSTLEIQRTEQGDSAMYLCASSLRHSSSGNTIYFGEGSWLTVV.

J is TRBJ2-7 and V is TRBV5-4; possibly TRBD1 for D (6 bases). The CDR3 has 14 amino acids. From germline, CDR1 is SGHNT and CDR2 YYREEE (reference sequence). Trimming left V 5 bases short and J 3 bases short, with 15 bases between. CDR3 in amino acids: CASSRKQDSYEQYF. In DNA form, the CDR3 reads TGTGCCAGCAGTCGAAAGCAGGACAGCTACGAGCAGTACTTC.

CDR3 in amino acids: CASSLTPQTVLFSSTDTQYF. DNA of the CDR3: TGTGCCAGCAGCCTCACCCCCCAGACAGTCCTCTTTTCTAGCACAGATACGCAGTATTTT. This chain links TRBV5-4 with TRBJ2-3; tentatively, D is TRBD1 (5 bases). CDR1 and CDR2 (germline): SGHNT, YYREEE (reference sequence). This CDR3 is built from 20 residues. With 4 bases removed from V and 0 bases from J, the gap between germline ends came to 27 bases.

The CDR3 region is CASSPNDRVAYNEQFF. The CDR3 bases are TGTGCCAGCAGCCCAAACGACAGGGTGGCCTACAATGAGCAGTTCTTC. The chain carries TRBV7-3 and TRBJ2-1; 7 bases map to TRBD1. V lost 5 bases, J lost 2 bases, and 9 bases stayed unmatched. CDR3 length: 16 residues. Germline CDR1 is SGHTA and CDR2 is FQGTGA.

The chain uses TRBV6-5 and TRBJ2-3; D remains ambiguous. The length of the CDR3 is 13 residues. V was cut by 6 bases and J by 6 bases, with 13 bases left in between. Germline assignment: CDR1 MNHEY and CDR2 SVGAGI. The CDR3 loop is CASSHQARDTQYF. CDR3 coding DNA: TGTGCCAGCAGCCACCAAGCGAGGGATACGCAGTATTTT.

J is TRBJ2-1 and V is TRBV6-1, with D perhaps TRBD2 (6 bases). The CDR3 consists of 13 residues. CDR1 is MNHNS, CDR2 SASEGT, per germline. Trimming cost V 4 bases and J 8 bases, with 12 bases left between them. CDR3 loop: CASSVNSGHEQFF. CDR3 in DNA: TGTGCCAGCAGTGTTAATAGCGGTCATGAGCAGTTCTTC.

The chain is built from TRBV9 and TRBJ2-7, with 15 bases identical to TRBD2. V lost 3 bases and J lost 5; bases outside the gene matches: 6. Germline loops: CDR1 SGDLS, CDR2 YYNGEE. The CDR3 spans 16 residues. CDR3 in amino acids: CASSARTSGRANEQYF. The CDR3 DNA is TGTGCCAGCAGCGCCAGGACTAGCGGGAGGGCTAACGAGCAGTACTTC.

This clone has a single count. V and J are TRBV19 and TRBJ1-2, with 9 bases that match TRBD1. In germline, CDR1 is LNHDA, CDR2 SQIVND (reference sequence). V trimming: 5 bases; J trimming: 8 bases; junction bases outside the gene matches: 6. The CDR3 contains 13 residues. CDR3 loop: CASSADRGGGYTF. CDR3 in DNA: TGTGCCAGTAGTGCGGACAGGGGAGGCGGCTACACCTTC.

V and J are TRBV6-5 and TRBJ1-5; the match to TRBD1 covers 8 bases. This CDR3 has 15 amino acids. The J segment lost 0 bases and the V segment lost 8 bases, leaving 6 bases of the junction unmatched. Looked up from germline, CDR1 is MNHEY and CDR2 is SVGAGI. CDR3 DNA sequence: TGTGCCAGCGCAGGGGGCATCACTAGCAATCAGCCCCAGCATTTT. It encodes CASAGGITSNQPQHF.

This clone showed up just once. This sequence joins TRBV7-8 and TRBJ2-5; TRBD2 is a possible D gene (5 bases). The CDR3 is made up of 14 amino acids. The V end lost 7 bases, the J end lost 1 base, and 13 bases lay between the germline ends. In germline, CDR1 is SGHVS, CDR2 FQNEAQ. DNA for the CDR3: TGTGCCAGCAATCCGGGAACCGCCCAAGAGACCCAGTACTTC. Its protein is CASNPGTAQETQYF.

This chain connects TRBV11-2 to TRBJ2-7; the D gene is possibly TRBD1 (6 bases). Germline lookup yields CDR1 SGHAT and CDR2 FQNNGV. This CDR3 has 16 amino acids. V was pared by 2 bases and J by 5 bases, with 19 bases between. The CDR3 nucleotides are TGTGCCAGCAGCTTAACCACAGGGCTGGTTCAGAACGAGCAGTACTTC. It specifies CASSLTTGLVQNEQYF.

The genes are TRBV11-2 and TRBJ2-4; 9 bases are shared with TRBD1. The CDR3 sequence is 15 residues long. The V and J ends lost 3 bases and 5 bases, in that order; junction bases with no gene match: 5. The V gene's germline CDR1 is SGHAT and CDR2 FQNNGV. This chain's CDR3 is CASSFGDRVENIQYF. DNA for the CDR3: TGTGCCAGCAGCTTTGGGGACAGGGTCGAAAACATTCAGTACTTC.

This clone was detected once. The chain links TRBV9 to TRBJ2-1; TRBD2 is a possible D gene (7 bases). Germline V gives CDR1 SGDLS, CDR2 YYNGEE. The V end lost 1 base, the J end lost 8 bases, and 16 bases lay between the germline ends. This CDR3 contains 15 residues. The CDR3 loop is CASSVTGGGFYEQFF. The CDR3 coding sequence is TGTGCCAGCAGCGTAACGGGGGGCGGCTTCTATGAGCAGTTCTTC.

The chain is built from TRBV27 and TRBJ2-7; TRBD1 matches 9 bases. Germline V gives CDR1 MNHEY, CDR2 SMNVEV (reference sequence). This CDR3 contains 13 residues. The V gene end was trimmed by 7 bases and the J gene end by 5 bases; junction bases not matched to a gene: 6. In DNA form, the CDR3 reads TGTGCCAGCACCCGGACAGGGGTAAACGAGCAGTACTTC. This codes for CASTRTGVNEQYF.

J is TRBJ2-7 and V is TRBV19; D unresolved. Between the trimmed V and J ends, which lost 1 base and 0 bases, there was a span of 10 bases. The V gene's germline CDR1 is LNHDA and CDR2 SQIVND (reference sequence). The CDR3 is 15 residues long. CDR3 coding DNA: TGTGCCAGTAGTATAGTAGCCCTTAGCTCCTACGAGCAGTACTTC. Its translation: CASSIVALSSYEQYF.

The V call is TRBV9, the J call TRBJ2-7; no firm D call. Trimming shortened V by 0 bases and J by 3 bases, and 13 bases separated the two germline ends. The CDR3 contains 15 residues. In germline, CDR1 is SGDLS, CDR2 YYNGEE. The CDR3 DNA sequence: TGTGCCAGCAGCGTAGTGCCTACTCCTAACTACGAGCAGTACTTC. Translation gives CASSVVPTPNYEQYF.

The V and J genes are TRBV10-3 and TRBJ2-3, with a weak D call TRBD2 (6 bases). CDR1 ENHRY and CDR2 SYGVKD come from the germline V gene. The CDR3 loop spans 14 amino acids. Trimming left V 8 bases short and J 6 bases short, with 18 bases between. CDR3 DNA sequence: TGTGCCATCTGCGGGGTCGGGGAGACGGATACGCAGTATTTT. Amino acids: CAICGVGETDTQYF.

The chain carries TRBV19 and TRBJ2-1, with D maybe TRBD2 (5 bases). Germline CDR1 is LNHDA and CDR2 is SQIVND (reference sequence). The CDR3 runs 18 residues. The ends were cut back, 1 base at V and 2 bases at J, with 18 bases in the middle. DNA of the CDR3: TGTGCCAGTAGTATAGGGGTCGGGCGGGTGGAGCCCTACAATGAGCAGTTCTTC. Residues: CASSIGVGRVEPYNEQFF.

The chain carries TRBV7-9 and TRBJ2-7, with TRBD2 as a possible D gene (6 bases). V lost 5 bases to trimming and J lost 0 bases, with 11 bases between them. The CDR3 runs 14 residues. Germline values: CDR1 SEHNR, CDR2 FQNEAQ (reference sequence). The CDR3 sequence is CASSPGEPSYEQYF. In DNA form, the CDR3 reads TGTGCCAGCAGCCCGGGAGAGCCCTCCTACGAGCAGTACTTC. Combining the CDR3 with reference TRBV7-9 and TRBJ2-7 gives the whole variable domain DTGVSQNPRHKITKRGQNVTFRCDPISEHNRLYWYRQTLGQGPEFLTYFQNEAQLEKSRLLSDRFSAERPKGSFSTLEIQRTEQGDSAMYLCASSPGEPSYEQYFGPGTRLTVT.

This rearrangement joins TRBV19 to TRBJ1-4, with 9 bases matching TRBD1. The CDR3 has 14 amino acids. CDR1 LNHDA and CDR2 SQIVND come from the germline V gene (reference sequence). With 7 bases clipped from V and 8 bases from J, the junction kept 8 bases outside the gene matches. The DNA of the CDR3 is TGTGCCAGTAAGCCGGGACAGGGTGAGGAAAAACTGTTTTTT. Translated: CASKPGQGEEKLFF.

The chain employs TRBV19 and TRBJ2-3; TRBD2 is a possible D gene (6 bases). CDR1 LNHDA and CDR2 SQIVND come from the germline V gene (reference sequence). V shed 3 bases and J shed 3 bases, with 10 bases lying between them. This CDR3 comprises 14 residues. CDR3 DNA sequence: TGTGCCAGTAGTATGGTAGCGGCGACAGATACGCAGTATTTT. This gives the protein CASSMVAATDTQYF.

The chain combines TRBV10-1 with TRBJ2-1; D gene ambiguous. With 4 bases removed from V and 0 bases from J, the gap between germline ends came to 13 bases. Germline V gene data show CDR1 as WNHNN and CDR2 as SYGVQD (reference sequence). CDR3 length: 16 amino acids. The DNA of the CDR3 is TGCGCCAGCAGTGCCCCTAGATTACTCTCCTACAATGAGCAGTTCTTC. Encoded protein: CASSAPRLLSYNEQFF.